Below are 18 T cell receptor beta chains sequenced from a single sample in a study of regulatory T cells in long-lasting Graves disease. Libraries of TCR beta came from iRepertoire HTBI primers plus Arm-PCR of CDR3 regions. TCRdb itself ran the multiplex PCR reads through MiXCR, one entry per CDR3 protein. The sample contains under 450,000 distinct CDR3 sequences, about 16% of which appear only once. Time point defined: newly diagnosed GD, antithyroid drugs for less than 3 months. The TCR library was made from RNA that had been extracted from PBMCs in TRIzol. This sample also belongs to another study, concerning T cells in Graves' hyperthyroidism and ophthalmopathy.

The source material was peripheral blood mononuclear cells (PBMCs), sampled at new diagnosis, from a patient treated with antithyroid drugs. The receptors here all came from a woman between 18 and 29 years old with Graves disease.

This clonotype was picked up many times. The rearrangement joins TRBV29-1 to TRBJ2-7; D is possibly TRBD1 (7 bases). The CDR3 runs to 14 residues. V was clipped by 2 bases and J by 2 bases, with 13 bases between them. Germline-derived CDR1 and CDR2 are SQVTM and ANQGSEA. In DNA form, the CDR3 reads TGCAGCGTTGAATCGCCAGGGGGGACCTACGAGCAGTACTTC. It yields the protein CSVESPGGTYEQYF.

In this sample, this clonotype turned up a few times. Sequence at one end of the junction differs from germline and may be a read error. The CDR3 loop reads CASSLKGLAGGSSYNEQFF. The CDR3 DNA reads TGTGCCAGCAGCTTGAAGGGACTAGCGGGAGGGAGCTCCTACAATGAGCAGTTCTTC. The chain links TRBV5-1 to TRBJ2-1, with 16 positions matching TRBD2. This CDR3 contains 19 residues. Germline CDR1 is SGHRS and CDR2 is YFSETQ. The whole variable domain, remainder taken from reference TRBV5-1 and TRBJ2-1, is KAGVTQTPRYLIKTRGQQVTLSCSPISGHRSVSWYQQTPGQGLQFLFEYFSETQRNKGNFPGRFSGRQFSNSRSEMNVSTLELGDSALYLCASSLKGLAGGSSYNEQFFGPGTRLTVL.

The CDR3 loop reads CATSKGQQNQPQHF. CDR3 nucleotides: TGTGCCACCAGCAAAGGACAGCAAAATCAGCCCCAGCATTTT. The chain joins TRBV15 to TRBJ1-5; tentatively, D is TRBD1 (6 bases). The CDR3 runs 14 residues. V dropped 4 bases and J dropped 4 bases, with 11 bases sitting between them. CDR1 and CDR2 (germline): LNHNV, YYDKDF (reference sequence). Full variable domain (rest looked up from reference TRBV15 and TRBJ1-5): DAMVIQNPRYQVTQFGKPVTLSCSQTLNHNVMYWYQQKSSQAPKLLFHYYDKDFNNEADTPDNFQSRRPNTSFCFLDIRSPGLGDTAMYLCATSKGQQNQPQHFGDGTRLSIL.

This clonotype was observed a handful of times. This chain links TRBV3-1 with TRBJ1-2; TRBD1 is a possible D gene (6 bases). V lost 4 bases and J lost 2, with 14 bases in between. The CDR3 consists of 15 residues. Per the germline V gene, CDR1 is LGHDT and CDR2 is YNNKEL (reference sequence). This CDR3 reads CASSLAGGSNYGYTF. For the CDR3, the DNA is TGTGCCAGCAGCCTGGCTGGGGGCAGCAACTATGGCTACACCTTC. Full variable domain (missing parts from reference TRBV3-1 and TRBJ1-2): DTAVSQTPKYLVTQMGNDKSIKCEQNLGHDTMYWYKQDSKKFLKIMFSYNNKELIINETVPNRFSPKSPDKAHLNLHINSLELGDSAVYFCASSLAGGSNYGYTFGSGTRLTVV.

This sequence joins TRBV18 and TRBJ2-7, with TRBD1 identical over 9 bases. The CDR3 runs to 14 residues. In germline, CDR1 is KGHSH, CDR2 LQKENI. V dropped 6 bases and J dropped 0; count of bases not matched to a gene: 3. In DNA form, the CDR3 reads TGTGCCAGCTCGCGACAGGGGGACTCCTACGAGCAGTACTTC. Its translation is CASSRQGDSYEQYF.

This clonotype was seen only a few times. This CDR3 fails to terminate in the conserved phenylalanine or tryptophan, so it likely reflects a read error. V is TRBV3-1 and J is TRBJ2-1; TRBD1 agrees at 7 bases. Germline V gene data show CDR1 as LGHDT and CDR2 as YNNKEL (reference sequence). The ends lost 2 bases at V and 4 bases at J; junction bases unmatched: 5. The CDR3 is made up of 15 amino acids. CDR3 in DNA: TGTGCCAGCAGCCAACGAGGGGGCAGGTACAATGAGCAGTTCCTC. Its protein product is CASSQRGGRYNEQFL.

This clonotype was observed a few times. This sequence joins TRBV27 and TRBJ1-5; tentatively, D is TRBD1 (5 bases). The CDR3 contains 18 residues. Per germline, CDR1 MNHEY and CDR2 SMNVEV (reference sequence). Trimming shortened V by 0 bases and J by 0 bases, and 15 bases separated the two germline ends. DNA for the CDR3: TGTGCCAGCAGTTTATCGAAGGGGACCGTGTTTAGCAATCAGCCCCAGCATTTT. Translation gives CASSLSKGTVFSNQPQHF.

This clonotype has at least ten counts. The rearrangement uses TRBV30 and TRBJ2-1; D may be TRBD1 or TRBD2 (5 bases each). Germline loops: CDR1 GTSNPN, CDR2 SVGIG (reference sequence). Trimming cost V 6 bases and J 3 bases, with 9 bases left between them. The CDR3 loop spans 12 amino acids. This CDR3 reads CACGAYYNEQFF. The CDR3 DNA follows: TGTGCCTGCGGGGCCTACTACAATGAGCAGTTCTTC.

This clonotype was counted a few times. The rearrangement links TRBV19 to TRBJ1-2; perhaps TRBD1 as D (5 bases). The V and J ends lost 3 bases and 3 bases respectively, with 14 bases between them. The CDR3 spans 15 residues. Germline CDR1 LNHDA, CDR2 SQIVND (reference sequence). The CDR3 DNA follows: TGTGCCAGTAGTATGCACGGCAGGGTCGACTATGGCTACACCTTC. This gives the protein CASSMHGRVDYGYTF.

The table lists this clonotype with a few counts. This chain uses TRBV7-2 with TRBJ1-1; no definite D call. V shed 5 bases and J shed 5 bases, with 12 bases lying between them. Germline loops: CDR1 SGHTA, CDR2 FQGNSA. CDR3 size: 13 residues. CDR3 sequence: CASSPGPQTEAFF. The CDR3 nucleotides read TGTGCCAGCAGCCCCGGACCGCAAACTGAAGCTTTCTTT.

Notes on this clonotype: At one boundary the junction diverges from the germline segment, which might be a read error. This chain uses TRBV7-2 with TRBJ2-1; TRBD2 matches at 12 bases. The CDR3 is 17 residues long. From germline, CDR1 is SGHTA and CDR2 FQGNSA. The CDR3 DNA sequence: TGTGCCAGCAGCGGACTAGCGGGAAAATACTCCCACAATGAGCAGTTCTTC. Protein sequence: CASSGLAGKYSHNEQFF.

Comment on this clonotype: Given the absence of the conserved phenylalanine or tryptophan at the CDR3 end, a read error is likely. The chain recombines TRBV12-3 or TRBV12-4 with TRBJ1-1; D is unclear. V lost 3 bases and J 0 bases, leaving 8 bases between the germline ends. CDR3 length: 14 amino acids. CDR3 region: CASSLERMNTEAFL. The CDR3 DNA reads TGTGCCAGCAGTTTGGAACGGATGAACACTGAAGCTTTCCTT.

V is TRBV9 and J is TRBJ2-3; possibly TRBD1 or TRBD2 for D (5 bases each). This CDR3 spans 16 amino acids. Germline CDR1 SGDLS, CDR2 YYNGEE. V gave up 0 bases and J gave up 9 bases, with 20 bases separating them. In DNA form, the CDR3 reads TGTGCCAGCAGCGTAGGAGTCCGGGCCGGGGACCAGACGCAGTATTTT. It yields the protein CASSVGVRAGDQTQYF.

This clonotype has at least ten counts. CDR3 amino acids: CASSPERVNEKLFF. For the CDR3, the DNA is TGTGCCAGCAGCCCTGAGAGGGTTAATGAAAAACTGTTTTTT. This chain links TRBV11-2 with TRBJ1-4; D not certain. CDR1 is SGHAT, CDR2 FQNNGV, per germline. This CDR3 has 14 residues. Trimming cost V 5 bases and J 4 bases, with 11 bases left between them.

This clonotype occurred many times. The chain is built from TRBV24-1 and TRBJ2-1; 11 bases are shared with TRBD2. Looked up from germline, CDR1 is KGHDR and CDR2 is SFDVKD. The CDR3 extends over 16 amino acids. V was clipped by 4 bases and J by 4 bases; unmatched bases: 5. CDR3 loop: CATSDPTSGGYNEQFF. The CDR3, as DNA: TGTGCCACCAGTGACCCTACTAGCGGGGGTTACAATGAGCAGTTCTTC.

This clonotype was counted between two and nine times. This rearrangement joins TRBV29-1 to TRBJ2-7, with TRBD1 matching over 8 bases. Germline V lookup: CDR1 SQVTM, CDR2 ANQGSEA. After removal of 5 bases from V and 7 bases from J, the junction contained 13 bases not matched to a gene. The CDR3 runs to 14 residues. CDR3 in DNA: TGCAGCGTTTTTTCCGGGACAGGCTCGGGGGAGCAGTACTTC. Protein sequence: CSVFSGTGSGEQYF.

This clonotype was picked up many times. V is TRBV3-1 and J is TRBJ1-2, with D uncertain. The CDR3 totals 13 residues. V was clipped by 1 base and J by 8 bases, with 11 bases between them. Germline CDR1 LGHDT, CDR2 YNNKEL (reference sequence). CDR3 amino acids: CASSQGSGFGYTF. The CDR3 nucleotides are TGTGCCAGCAGCCAAGGATCGGGGTTCGGCTACACCTTC.

The chain links TRBV2 to TRBJ1-2; TRBD1 agrees at 9 bases. Germline V lookup: CDR1 SNHLY, CDR2 FYNNEI. The junction had 8 bases not matched to a gene; V was cut back by 5 bases and J by 1 base. The CDR3 contains 16 residues. The CDR3 DNA is TGTGCCAGCAGTTTGTCCGGGACAGGGATTAACTATGGCTACACCTTC. Translating it yields CASSLSGTGINYGYTF.